This is a list of T cell receptor beta chains from one sample in a study of blood T cells in healthy people across ages. TCRdb re-analysed the 5' RACE reads in MiXCR, keeping a single row per CDR3 protein. The sample records about 810,000 distinct CDR3 sequences, about 37% being singletons. Sequencing input: blood. The receptors were gathered from a man aged 18 to 35 in good health. The CDR3 runs from the conserved cysteine through the conserved F or W. D genes are given only for firm matches. Size tells how often a clone was seen (once, few, many) or the class of an expanded clone, and some rows leave it out.

D gene: TRBD1
clone size: -
V gene: TRBV6-5
J gene: TRBJ2-5
CDR3 protein: CASSRQGAGQYF
CDR3 DNA: TGTGCCAGCAGCCGACAGGGGGCCGGGCAGTACTTC

D gene: -
clone size: few
V gene: TRBV18
J gene: TRBJ2-1
CDR3 protein: CASSPPTEIYNEQFF
CDR3 DNA: TGTGCCAGCTCACCACCGACAGAAATTTACAATGAGCAGTTCTTC

D gene: TRBD1
clone size: -
V gene: TRBV7-9
J gene: TRBJ2-3
CDR3 protein: CASGPRTGSTDTQYF
CDR3 DNA: TGTGCCAGCGGCCCCCGGACAGGGAGCACAGATACGCAGTATTTT

D gene: -
clone size: -
V gene: TRBV13
J gene: TRBJ2-4
CDR3 protein: CASRGGRAKNIQYF
CDR3 DNA: TGTGCCAGCCGGGGCGGGCGAGCCAAAAACATTCAGTACTTC

D gene: TRBD2
clone size: -
V gene: TRBV29-1
J gene: TRBJ2-3
CDR3 protein: CSVVRAGAADTQYF
CDR3 DNA: TGCAGCGTTGTAAGAGCGGGAGCAGCAGATACGCAGTATTTT

D gene: -
clone size: few
V gene: TRBV27
J gene: TRBJ1-4
CDR3 protein: CASPFGTLSGKLFF
CDR3 DNA: TGTGCCAGCCCTTTTGGGACCCTTAGCGGAAAACTGTTTTTT

D gene: TRBD2
clone size: -
V gene: TRBV20-1
J gene: TRBJ2-7
CDR3 protein: CSASGGLAGYEQYF
CDR3 DNA: TGCAGTGCTAGCGGGGGACTAGCGGGGTATGAGCAGTACTTC

D gene: -
clone size: many
V gene: TRBV4-2
J gene: TRBJ1-1
CDR3 protein: CASSQGMLDTEAFF
CDR3 DNA: TGTGCCAGCAGCCAGGGGATGTTGGACACTGAAGCTTTCTTT

D gene: -
clone size: -
V gene: TRBV27
J gene: TRBJ2-7
CDR3 protein: CASSHIQGRWEQYF
CDR3 DNA: TGTGCCAGCAGCCACATTCAGGGTCGGTGGGAGCAGTACTTC

D gene: -
clone size: once
V gene: TRBV7-2
J gene: TRBJ1-1
CDR3 protein: CASSYNRVTEAFF
CDR3 DNA: TGTGCCAGCAGCTACAACAGGGTTACTGAAGCTTTCTTT

D gene: -
clone size: few
V gene: TRBV27
J gene: TRBJ2-6
CDR3 protein: CASSFPGANVLTF
CDR3 DNA: TGTGCCAGCAGTTTCCCTGGGGCCAACGTCCTGACTTTC

D gene: -
clone size: -
V gene: TRBV6-1
J gene: TRBJ1-5
CDR3 protein: CASSDLGAKPQHF
CDR3 DNA: TGTGCCAGCAGTGATCTCGGAGCGAAGCCCCAGCATTTT

D gene: TRBD2
clone size: few
V gene: TRBV10-3
J gene: TRBJ2-4
CDR3 protein: CAISGTSGSSQYF
CDR3 DNA: TGTGCCATCAGCGGGACTAGCGGGTCATCTCAGTACTTC

D gene: -
clone size: -
V gene: TRBV7-9
J gene: TRBJ2-1
CDR3 protein: CASSDRQDGNHRNEQFF
CDR3 DNA: TGTGCCAGCAGCGACCGACAGGACGGCAATCACCGCAATGAGCAGTTCTTC

D gene: -
clone size: -
V gene: TRBV6-5
J gene: TRBJ1-2
CDR3 protein: CASSRQAIKDYGYTF
CDR3 DNA: TGTGCCAGCAGTCGACAGGCAATTAAGGACTATGGCTACACCTTC

D gene: -
clone size: -
V gene: TRBV2
J gene: TRBJ2-7
CDR3 protein: CASSFRAPGTYEQYF
CDR3 DNA: TGTGCCAGCAGCTTCCGGGCCCCAGGGACCTACGAGCAGTACTTC

D gene: TRBD1
clone size: -
V gene: TRBV23-1
J gene: TRBJ1-5
CDR3 protein: CASSQSITGEDQPQHF
CDR3 DNA: TGCGCCAGCAGTCAATCTATAACAGGGGAAGATCAGCCCCAGCATTTT

D gene: TRBD2
clone size: many
V gene: TRBV4-1
J gene: TRBJ2-1
CDR3 protein: CASSQEYSAWGLAGVVGEQFF
CDR3 DNA: TGCGCCAGCAGCCAAGAGTATTCTGCCTGGGGACTAGCGGGGGTAGTAGGTGAGCAGTTCTTC

D gene: TRBD1
clone size: -
V gene: TRBV20-1
J gene: TRBJ2-1
CDR3 protein: CSAKDLTGVRYNEQFF
CDR3 DNA: TGCAGTGCCAAAGACTTGACAGGGGTTCGTTACAATGAGCAGTTCTTC

D gene: -
clone size: -
V gene: TRBV21-1
J gene: TRBJ2-7
CDR3 protein: CAGTDRVLPSYNEQYF
CDR3 DNA: TGTGCCGGCACGGACAGGGTCTTACCCTCCTACAATGAGCAGTACTTC

D gene: -
clone size: few
V gene: TRBV14
J gene: TRBJ1-1
CDR3 protein: CASSRPGNTEAFF
CDR3 DNA: TGTGCCAGCAGCCGCCCGGGGAACACTGAAGCTTTCTTT

D gene: TRBD1
clone size: many
V gene: TRBV12-3/TRBV12-4
J gene: TRBJ1-2
CDR3 protein: CASSLRTGAVFYGYTF
CDR3 DNA: TGTGCCAGCAGTCTCCGGACAGGGGCCGTATTCTATGGCTACACCTTC

D gene: -
clone size: -
V gene: TRBV4-3
J gene: TRBJ2-2
CDR3 protein: CASSQEPGGLTGELFF
CDR3 DNA: TGCGCCAGCAGCCAAGAGCCAGGCGGGCTCACCGGGGAGCTGTTTTTT

D gene: -
clone size: few
V gene: TRBV9
J gene: TRBJ2-5
CDR3 protein: CASSVVHGDEQYF
CDR3 DNA: TGTGCCAGCAGCGTAGTTCACGGGGATGAGCAGTACTTC

D gene: -
clone size: few
V gene: TRBV12-3/TRBV12-4
J gene: TRBJ1-1
CDR3 protein: CASSPQGNGEAFF
CDR3 DNA: TGTGCCAGCAGCCCACAGGGAAATGGTGAAGCTTTCTTT

D gene: -
clone size: many
V gene: TRBV15
J gene: TRBJ2-7
CDR3 protein: CATSLPAYEQYF
CDR3 DNA: TGTGCCACCAGCTTACCCGCCTACGAGCAGTACTTC

D gene: -
clone size: few
V gene: TRBV6-2/TRBV6-3
J gene: TRBJ1-2
CDR3 protein: CASSRSRDMPYGYTF
CDR3 DNA: TGTGCCAGCAGTAGAAGCCGGGACATGCCCTATGGCTACACCTTC

D gene: TRBD1
clone size: -
V gene: TRBV28
J gene: TRBJ1-1
CDR3 protein: CTSSDRAEAFF
CDR3 DNA: TGTACCAGCTCCGACAGGGCTGAAGCTTTCTTT

D gene: TRBD2
clone size: -
V gene: TRBV20-1
J gene: TRBJ2-5
CDR3 protein: CSAGESGGAGETQYF
CDR3 DNA: TGCAGTGCCGGAGAGAGCGGGGGGGCCGGAGAGACCCAGTACTTC

D gene: -
clone size: few
V gene: TRBV5-1
J gene: TRBJ1-1
CDR3 protein: CASRSGAAAFF
CDR3 DNA: TGCGCCAGCAGATCGGGGGCCGCAGCTTTCTTT

D gene: -
clone size: -
V gene: TRBV18
J gene: TRBJ2-6
CDR3 protein: CASSPQLSVIGANVLTF
CDR3 DNA: TGTGCCAGCTCCCCACAGCTCTCTGTGATTGGGGCCAACGTCCTGACTTTC

D gene: TRBD1
clone size: once
V gene: TRBV12-3/TRBV12-4
J gene: TRBJ2-3
CDR3 protein: CASAAPARGMTDTQYF
CDR3 DNA: TGTGCCAGCGCTGCACCAGCCAGGGGGATGACAGATACGCAGTATTTT

D gene: -
clone size: many
V gene: TRBV10-3
J gene: TRBJ2-1
CDR3 protein: CAISESGGSSYNEQFF
CDR3 DNA: TGTGCCATCAGTGAGTCAGGAGGGAGCTCCTACAATGAGCAGTTCTTC

D gene: -
clone size: -
V gene: TRBV20-1
J gene: TRBJ1-2
CDR3 protein: CSARVQGAGYGYTF
CDR3 DNA: TGCAGTGCTAGGGTCCAGGGTGCAGGCTATGGCTACACCTTC

D gene: -
clone size: -
V gene: TRBV10-3
J gene: TRBJ2-1
CDR3 protein: CAIGDLRSYNEQFF
CDR3 DNA: TGTGCCATCGGAGACCTTCGCTCCTACAATGAGCAGTTCTTC

D gene: -
clone size: -
V gene: TRBV5-1
J gene: TRBJ2-7
CDR3 protein: CASSAGTSSYNEQYF
CDR3 DNA: TGTGCCAGCAGCGCCGGGACGAGCTCCTACAATGAGCAGTACTTC

D gene: TRBD1
clone size: -
V gene: TRBV5-1
J gene: TRBJ2-5
CDR3 protein: CASSLAATGVYNEQYF
CDR3 DNA: TGCGCCAGCAGCTTGGCGGCGACAGGGGTCTACAATGAGCAGTACTTC

D gene: -
clone size: few
V gene: TRBV12-5
J gene: TRBJ2-5
CDR3 protein: CASGLTGAATQYF
CDR3 DNA: TGTGCTAGTGGTTTGACGGGGGCGGCGACCCAGTACTTC

D gene: TRBD1
clone size: -
V gene: TRBV12-3/TRBV12-4
J gene: TRBJ2-3
CDR3 protein: CASSYRGAATQYF
CDR3 DNA: TGTGCCAGCAGTTACAGGGGGGCCGCTACGCAGTATTTT

D gene: -
clone size: many
V gene: TRBV12-3/TRBV12-4
J gene: TRBJ2-1
CDR3 protein: CASRDGVRNEQFF
CDR3 DNA: TGTGCCAGCAGGGACGGAGTGCGCAATGAGCAGTTCTTC

D gene: TRBD2
clone size: -
V gene: TRBV6-6
J gene: TRBJ2-2
CDR3 protein: CASRPTSGGANTGELFF
CDR3 DNA: TGTGCCAGCAGGCCGACTAGCGGGGGGGCGAACACCGGGGAGCTGTTTTTT

D gene: TRBD1
clone size: many
V gene: TRBV12-3/TRBV12-4
J gene: TRBJ1-1
CDR3 protein: CASSLTRTGANTEAFF
CDR3 DNA: TGTGCCAGCAGTTTAACACGGACAGGGGCGAACACTGAAGCTTTCTTT

D gene: TRBD1
clone size: -
V gene: TRBV7-2
J gene: TRBJ2-1
CDR3 protein: CASSQQGVSYNEQFF
CDR3 DNA: TGTGCCAGCAGCCAGCAGGGGGTCTCTTACAATGAGCAGTTCTTC

D gene: TRBD2
clone size: many
V gene: TRBV7-2
J gene: TRBJ2-3
CDR3 protein: CASSLKLAGGLGTDTQYF
CDR3 DNA: TGTGCCAGCAGCTTAAAACTAGCGGGGGGGCTTGGTACAGATACGCAGTATTTT

D gene: TRBD1
clone size: many
V gene: TRBV12-3/TRBV12-4
J gene: TRBJ1-2
CDR3 protein: CASSGTDRGGYTF
CDR3 DNA: TGTGCCAGCAGCGGGACAGACCGGGGAGGCTACACCTTC

D gene: -
clone size: -
V gene: TRBV5-5
J gene: TRBJ2-3
CDR3 protein: CASSPSDRPPDTQYF
CDR3 DNA: TGTGCCAGCAGCCCCTCCGACAGGCCCCCGGATACGCAGTATTTT

D gene: TRBD1
clone size: -
V gene: TRBV7-9
J gene: TRBJ1-6
CDR3 protein: CASNPTGAHYNSPLHF
CDR3 DNA: TGTGCCAGCAACCCAACAGGGGCCCACTATAATTCACCCCTCCACTTT

D gene: -
clone size: few
V gene: TRBV12-3/TRBV12-4
J gene: TRBJ1-5
CDR3 protein: CASTGRGEQPQHF
CDR3 DNA: TGTGCCAGCACCGGGCGGGGTGAACAGCCCCAGCATTTT

D gene: -
clone size: -
V gene: TRBV14
J gene: TRBJ1-5
CDR3 protein: CASSQMFMGNQPQHF
CDR3 DNA: TGTGCCAGCAGCCAGATGTTTATGGGCAATCAGCCCCAGCATTTT

D gene: -
clone size: -
V gene: TRBV7-8
J gene: TRBJ1-5
CDR3 protein: CASSGSGAGGNRPQHF
CDR3 DNA: TGTGCCAGCAGCGGCAGCGGTGCGGGAGGCAATCGGCCCCAGCATTTT